This T cell receptor (beta chain) was identified during a study of T cell repertoires in cytomegalovirus infection. Study as a whole: From public TCR beta signatures came an indication of both CMV infection and matching HLA type. General study points: CMV carriers having the relevant HLA were flagged by cumulative public TCR beta family frequency. The ex vivo response showed dominance by HLA-C-restricted CMV-specific TCR beta clonotypes.

TCRdb fed the reads into MiXCR, producing one record per CDR3 protein. The sample carries 350,000 to 450,000 distinct CDR3 sequences, 15% to 20% recorded once. Trimming took 1 base from V and 4 from J, leaving 13 bases between them. Per the germline V gene, CDR1 is SNHLY and CDR2 is FYNNEI. The CDR3 consists of 15 residues. About this clonotype itself: The antigen is unknown.

The specimen was PBMCs. The receptor was isolated from a human donor in good health (CMV status not recorded). Some clones in this sample may be carry-over from other donors' samples. The rearrangement uses TRBV2 and TRBJ1-2; tentative D call: TRBD1 (5 bases). The CDR3 sequence: CASSEVGGGTYGYTF. The CDR3 DNA follows: TGTGCCAGCAGTGAAGTCGGGGGGGGAACCTATGGCTACACCTTC.